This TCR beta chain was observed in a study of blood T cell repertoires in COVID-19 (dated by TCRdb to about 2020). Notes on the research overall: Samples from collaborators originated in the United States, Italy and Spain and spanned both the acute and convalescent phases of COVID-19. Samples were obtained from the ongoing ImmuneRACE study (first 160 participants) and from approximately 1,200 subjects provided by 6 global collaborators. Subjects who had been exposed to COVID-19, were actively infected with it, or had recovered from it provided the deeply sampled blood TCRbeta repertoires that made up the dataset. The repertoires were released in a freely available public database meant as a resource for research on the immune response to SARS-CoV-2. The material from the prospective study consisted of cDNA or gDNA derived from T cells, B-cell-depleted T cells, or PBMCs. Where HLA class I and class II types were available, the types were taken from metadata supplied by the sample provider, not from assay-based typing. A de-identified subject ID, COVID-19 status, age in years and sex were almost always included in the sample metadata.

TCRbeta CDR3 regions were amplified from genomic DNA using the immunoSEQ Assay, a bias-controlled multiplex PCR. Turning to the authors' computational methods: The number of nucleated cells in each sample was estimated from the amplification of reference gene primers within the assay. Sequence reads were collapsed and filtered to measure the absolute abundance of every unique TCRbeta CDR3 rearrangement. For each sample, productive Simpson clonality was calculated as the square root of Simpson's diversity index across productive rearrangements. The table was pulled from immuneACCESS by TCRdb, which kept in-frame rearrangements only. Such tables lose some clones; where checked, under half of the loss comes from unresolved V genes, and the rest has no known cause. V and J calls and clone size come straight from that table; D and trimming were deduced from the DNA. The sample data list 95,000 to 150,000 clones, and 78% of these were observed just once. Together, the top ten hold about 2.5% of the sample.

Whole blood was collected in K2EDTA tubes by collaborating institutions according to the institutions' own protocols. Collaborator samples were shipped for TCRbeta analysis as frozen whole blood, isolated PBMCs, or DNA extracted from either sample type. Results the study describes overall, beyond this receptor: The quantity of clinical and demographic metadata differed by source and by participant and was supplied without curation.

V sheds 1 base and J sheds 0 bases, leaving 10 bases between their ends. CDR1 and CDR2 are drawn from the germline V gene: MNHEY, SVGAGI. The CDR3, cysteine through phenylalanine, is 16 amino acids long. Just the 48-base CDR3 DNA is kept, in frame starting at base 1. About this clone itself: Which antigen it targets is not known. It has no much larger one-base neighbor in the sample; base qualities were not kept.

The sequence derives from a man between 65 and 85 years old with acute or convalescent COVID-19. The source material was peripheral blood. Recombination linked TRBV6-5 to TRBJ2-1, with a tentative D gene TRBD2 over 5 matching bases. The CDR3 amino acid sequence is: CASSYYPSPSYNEQFF. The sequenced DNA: TGTGCCAGCAGTTACTATCCTAGCCCCTCCTACAATGAGCAGTTCTTC.